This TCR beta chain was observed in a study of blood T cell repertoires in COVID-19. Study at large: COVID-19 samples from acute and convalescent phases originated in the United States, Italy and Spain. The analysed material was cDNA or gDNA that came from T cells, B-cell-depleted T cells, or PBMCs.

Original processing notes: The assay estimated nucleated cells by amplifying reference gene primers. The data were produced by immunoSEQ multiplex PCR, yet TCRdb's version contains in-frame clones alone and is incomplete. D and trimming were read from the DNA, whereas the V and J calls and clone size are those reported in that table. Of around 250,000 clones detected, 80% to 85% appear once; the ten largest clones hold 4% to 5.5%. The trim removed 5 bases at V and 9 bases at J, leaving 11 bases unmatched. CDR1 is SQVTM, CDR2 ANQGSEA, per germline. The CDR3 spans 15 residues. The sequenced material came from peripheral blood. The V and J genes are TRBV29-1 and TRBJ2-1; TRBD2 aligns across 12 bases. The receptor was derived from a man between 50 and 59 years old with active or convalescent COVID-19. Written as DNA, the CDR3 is TGCAGCGTTTTAGTGTCTAGCGGGGGGGCTGGTGAGCAGTTCTTC. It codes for CSVLVSSGGAGEQFF.